The 2 T cell receptor beta chains presented below share a single source sample, sequenced in a study of cytomegalovirus exposure and HLA in healthy donors. PCR primers comprised 60 Vbeta and 13 Jbeta primers. Some clones are missing from TCRdb's copy, which holds only in-frame ones; the method was immunoSEQ multiplex PCR. The sample has about 130,000 clones, approximately 83% seen once; the top ten hold approximately 3.8%. The sample consisted of PBMCs. These receptors came from a woman between 35 and 50 years old in good health and CMV-seropositive.

The V and J genes are TRBV6-4 and TRBJ2-1, with D possibly being TRBD2 (5 bases). The CDR3 runs 13 residues. Germline V gene lookup returns CDR1 MRHNA and CDR2 SNTAGT. The ends were cut back, 7 bases at V and 9 bases at J, with 16 bases in the middle. CDR3 region: CASNSDGIGEQFF. Written as DNA, the CDR3 is TGTGCCAGCAACTCGGACGGGATTGGTGAGCAGTTCTTC.

In regard to this clone: A read error may account for a junction end that differs from germline. The chain links TRBV7-9 to TRBJ2-7; 7 bases fit TRBD2. CDR1 and CDR2 (germline): SEHNR, FQNEAQ (reference sequence). This CDR3 has 15 amino acids. DNA of the CDR3: TGTTCCAGCAGCCCCACAGCGGGACCGACCTACGAGCAGTACTTC. This encodes CSSSPTAGPTYEQYF.